The 32 T cell receptor beta chains listed next were all sequenced from one sample in a study of OX40 agonist ivuxolimab in advanced cancers. TCRdb's table, derived via immunoSEQ multiplex PCR, lists solely in-frame clones and lacks some. This sample carries about 21,000 clones, about 89% of them seen once, and the ten largest clones take around 15%. Sample: CD4+ or CD8+ T cells sorted from blood, taken in a trial of the OX40 agonist ivuxolimab. The receptors were sampled from an adult with an advanced solid tumor such as melanoma, head and neck, liver or kidney cancer.

The chain carries TRBV6-6 and TRBJ2-7, with TRBD1 as a possible D gene (7 bases). In germline, CDR1 is MNHNY, CDR2 SVGAGI (reference sequence). The CDR3 spans 13 residues. Deletions cut 4 bases from V and 3 bases from J, with 10 bases between. CDR3 in amino acids: CASSSQGGYEQYF. CDR3 DNA: TGTGCCAGCAGTTCTCAGGGGGGCTACGAGCAGTACTTC.

The chain is built from TRBV7-6 and TRBJ2-3; 8 bases agree with TRBD2. Per germline, CDR1 SGHVS and CDR2 FNYEAQ. The ends lost 2 bases at V and 1 base at J; junction bases unmatched: 5. The CDR3 covers 16 residues. CDR3 sequence (DNA): TGTGCCAGCAGCTTAAGACGAGCGGGGGGCACAGATACGCAGTATTTT. Translating it yields CASSLRRAGGTDTQYF.

This chain links TRBV11-3 with TRBJ1-5; the D is unclear. The CDR3 consists of 13 residues. Germline-derived CDR1 and CDR2 are SGHNT and YENEEA. V was shortened by 2 bases and J by 7 bases, with 9 bases between the two germline ends. CDR3 in amino acids: CASSLRREQPQHF. As DNA, the CDR3 is TGTGCCAGCAGCTTAAGGAGGGAGCAGCCCCAGCATTTT.

The chain recombines TRBV2 with TRBJ1-3; TRBD1 is a possible D gene (5 bases). The V end lost 3 bases, the J end lost 0 bases, and 18 bases lay between the germline ends. Germline V CDR1 and CDR2: SNHLY, FYNNEI. The CDR3 has 18 residues. CDR3 sequence reads: CASSERGQGPTSGNTIYF. CDR3 coding DNA: TGTGCCAGCAGTGAGAGGGGCCAGGGTCCTACCTCTGGAAACACCATATATTTT.

J is TRBJ1-5 and V is TRBV10-1; no reliable D call. V was cut by 4 bases and J by 3 bases, with 1 base left in between. The CDR3 totals 11 residues. Germline V gives CDR1 WNHNN, CDR2 SYGVQD (reference sequence). CDR3: CASSVNQPQHF. The CDR3 nucleotides read TGCGCCAGCAGTGTCAATCAGCCCCAGCATTTT.

The chain combines TRBV21-1 with TRBJ1-1; the D call of TRBD1 is as the table states it, not checked on the DNA. TRBV21-1 is deemed a pseudogene. CDR3 length equals 15 residues. The CDR3 DNA reads as TGTGCCAGCAGCAAACAGCAGGGGTCGAACACTGAAGCTTTCTTT. This translates into CASSKQQGSNTEAFF.

The J gene is TRBJ2-5, the V gene TRBV4-1; TRBD2 is a possible D gene (5 bases). This CDR3 has 16 amino acids. The ends were cut back, 4 bases at V and 3 bases at J, with 18 bases in the middle. Germline assignment: CDR1 MGHRA and CDR2 YSYEKL. The CDR3 DNA reads TGCGCCAGCAGCCCCTTAGGGCTAGCCTCCAAAGAGACCCAGTACTTC. It yields the protein CASSPLGLASKETQYF.

Here the CDR3 DNA reads TGTGCCAGCAGAAGCTCAGGGGTCCCCCACGAGCAGTACTTC. It encodes CASRSSGVPHEQYF. The chain has TRBV7-9 and TRBJ2-7, with D maybe TRBD1 (6 bases). The CDR3 is 14 residues long. CDR1 is SEHNR, CDR2 FQNEAQ, per germline (reference sequence). Deletions cut 6 bases from V and 5 bases from J, with 17 bases between. Looking up the rest from reference TRBV7-9 and TRBJ2-7 gives the full variable domain: DTGVSQNPRHKITKRGQNVTFRCDPISEHNRLYWYRQTLGQGPEFLTYFQNEAQLEKSRLLSDRFSAERPKGSFSTLEIQRTEQGDSAMYLCASRSSGVPHEQYFGPGTRLTVT.

This chain uses TRBV4-1 with TRBJ2-3, with unresolved D. This CDR3 is built from 14 residues. Trimming removed 3 bases from V and 5 bases from J, with 12 bases in between. Germline CDR1 and CDR2: MGHRA and YSYEKL. CDR3 sequence (DNA): TGCGCCAGCAGCCATGACGTAACAAGAGATACGCAGTATTTT. Its translation is CASSHDVTRDTQYF.

This chain uses TRBV13 with TRBJ2-7; TRBD2 matches 14 bases. V shed 5 bases, J shed 2 bases, and the junction held 5 bases outside the gene matches. The CDR3 is 16 residues long. Germline V gene sequence: CDR1 PRHDT, CDR2 FYEKMQ (reference sequence). The CDR3 coding sequence is TGTGCCAGCAGCCCAGGGACTAGCGGGGGTACCTACGAGCAGTACTTC. Protein sequence: CASSPGTSGGTYEQYF.

This chain links TRBV7-9 with TRBJ1-1; TRBD1 might be the D (6 bases). This CDR3 is built from 15 residues. Trimming stripped 1 base from V and 2 bases from J, with 11 bases between. The germline gives CDR1 SEHNR, CDR2 FQNEAQ (reference sequence). The CDR3 nucleotides read TGTGCCAGCAGCTTAGGGGGAGGGGGTAACACTGAAGCTTTCTTT. It translates to CASSLGGGGNTEAFF.

The chain employs TRBV5-1 and TRBJ2-2; the match to TRBD1 covers 8 bases. Germline CDR1 reads SGHRS; CDR2 reads YFSETQ. The CDR3 length is 15 residues. Trimming at V came to 7 bases and at J to 4 bases, leaving 9 bases not matched to a gene. In nucleotides, the CDR3 is TGCGCCAGCTATGATGGACAGGGACCCACCGGGGAGCTGTTTTTT. This codes for CASYDGQGPTGELFF.

The chain carries TRBV10-2 and TRBJ2-7; D gene uncertain. The CDR3 has 15 residues. CDR1 WSHSY and CDR2 SAAADI come from the germline V gene. Trimming shortened V by 0 bases and J by 0 bases, and 9 bases separated the two germline ends. This CDR3 reads CASSESPPRSYEQYF. The CDR3 coding sequence is TGCGCCAGCAGTGAGTCCCCGCCGCGCTCCTACGAGCAGTACTTC.

The gene calls are TRBV7-6 and TRBJ2-1, with TRBD2 matching 11 bases. The V gene end was trimmed by 5 bases and the J gene end by 9 bases; junction bases not matched to a gene: 3. CDR3 length: 13 residues. Per germline, CDR1 SGHVS and CDR2 FNYEAQ. CDR3 in amino acids: CASSDGTSGEQFF. CDR3 bases: TGTGCCAGCAGCGACGGGACTAGCGGTGAGCAGTTCTTC.

J is TRBJ2-7 and V is TRBV5-6, with 8 bases identical to TRBD2. Per germline, CDR1 SGHDT and CDR2 YYEEEE. This CDR3 has 14 amino acids. V dropped 2 bases and J dropped 0; count of bases not matched to a gene: 1. CDR3 protein: CASSLAGDSYEQYF. The CDR3 DNA reads TGTGCCAGCAGCTTAGCGGGAGACTCCTACGAGCAGTACTTC.

V and J are TRBV11-2 and TRBJ2-3; D unresolved. Looked up from germline, CDR1 is SGHAT and CDR2 is FQNNGV. The CDR3 contains 16 residues. V lost 5 bases and J lost 0, with 15 bases in between. The CDR3 region is CASSLKVQTSTDTQYF. The CDR3 DNA follows: TGTGCCAGCAGCCTGAAGGTTCAAACTAGCACAGATACGCAGTATTTT.

V is TRBV7-2 and J is TRBJ1-3; D might be TRBD1 (5 bases). Germline V gene data show CDR1 as SGHTA and CDR2 as FQGNSA. V lost 0 bases and J lost 4, with 10 bases in between. The CDR3 runs 15 residues. CDR3 protein: CASSLALGEGNTIYF. CDR3 nucleotides: TGTGCCAGCAGCTTAGCCTTAGGGGAAGGAAACACCATATATTTT.

This chain connects TRBV4-1 to TRBJ1-2; D not resolved. Germline V gene lookup returns CDR1 MGHRA and CDR2 YSYEKL. The length of the CDR3 is 11 residues. Trimming pared 7 bases from V and 8 bases from J, leaving 11 bases between. The CDR3 here is CASIGPAGYTF. CDR3 sequence (DNA): TGCGCCAGCATCGGCCCCGCGGGCTACACCTTC.

This clone was seen only a few times. V gene TRBV29-1 combines with J gene TRBJ1-4, with D uncertain. Trimming pared 0 bases from V and 14 bases from J, leaving 13 bases between. Germline CDR1 and CDR2: SQVTM and ANQGSEA. The CDR3 length is 12 residues. CDR3 bases: TGCAGCGTTGAAGATGGCGGCGGAAGGCTGTTTTTT. Translating it yields CSVEDGGGRLFF.

This clone was counted between two and nine times. The chain links TRBV30 to TRBJ2-7, with 8 positions matching TRBD1. Trimming removed 5 bases from V and 3 bases from J; junction bases left unmatched: 6. Germline CDR1 GTSNPN, CDR2 SVGIG (reference sequence). The CDR3 totals 13 residues. The CDR3 DNA sequence: TGTGCCTGGGGACAGGGTTTAGGCTACGAGCAGTACTTC. Protein sequence: CAWGQGLGYEQYF.

The V and J genes are TRBV7-2 and TRBJ1-1; no clear D. V was pared by 1 base and J by 5 bases, with 14 bases between. This CDR3 is built from 15 residues. Germline values: CDR1 SGHTA, CDR2 FQGNSA. CDR3 in DNA: TGTGCCAGCAGCTTAGGGAAAGGGTTAGAAACTGAAGCTTTCTTT. Protein sequence: CASSLGKGLETEAFF.

The V gene is TRBV25-1, the J gene TRBJ1-1, with D perhaps TRBD1 (5 bases). Trimming took off 3 bases at V and 2 bases at J, with 7 bases between the two ends. CDR3 length equals 13 residues. In germline, CDR1 is MGHDK, CDR2 SYGVNS. The CDR3 spells CASSEGENTEAFF. CDR3 coding DNA: TGTGCCAGCAGTGAGGGGGAAAACACTGAAGCTTTCTTT.

The sample holds a few counts of this clone. The chain couples TRBV6-5 to TRBJ2-7, with 11 nucleotides matching TRBD1. Germline V lookup: CDR1 MNHEY, CDR2 SVGAGI. Trimming removed 7 bases from V and 2 bases from J; junction bases left unmatched: 7. The CDR3 has 15 amino acids. CDR3 nucleotides: TGTGCCAGCACCCGGGACAGGGGGTTGACCTACGAGCAGTACTTC. As protein: CASTRDRGLTYEQYF.

The V gene is TRBV5-1, the J gene TRBJ1-4; D might be TRBD1 (6 bases). The CDR3 totals 14 residues. Trimming took off 4 bases at V and 5 bases at J, with 12 bases between the two ends. Per germline, CDR1 SGHRS and CDR2 YFSETQ. CDR3 amino acids: CASSHGQNNEKLFF. CDR3 bases: TGCGCCAGCAGCCACGGACAGAACAATGAAAAACTGTTTTTT.

The gene calls are TRBV5-5 and TRBJ1-2, with 8 nucleotides matching TRBD1. Germline loops: CDR1 SGHKS, CDR2 YYEKEE (reference sequence). With V trimmed by 0 bases and J by 0 bases, 1 base remained unmatched. The CDR3 totals 15 residues. CDR3 loop: CASSLGQGPNYGYTF. DNA for the CDR3: TGTGCCAGCAGCTTGGGACAGGGGCCTAACTATGGCTACACCTTC.

The gene calls are TRBV4-1 and TRBJ1-2, with TRBD1 as a possible D gene (5 bases). The ends were cut back, 0 bases at V and 8 bases at J, with 16 bases in the middle. The germline V gene encodes CDR1 MGHRA and CDR2 YSYEKL. This CDR3 is built from 15 residues. CDR3 coding DNA: TGCGCCAGCAGCCAAGAAGACAGTCTTTTGCGCGGCTACACCTTC. Protein sequence: CASSQEDSLLRGYTF.

The chain recombines TRBV4-1 with TRBJ2-7, with 12 bases aligning to TRBD2. This CDR3 is built from 21 residues. Germline lookup yields CDR1 MGHRA and CDR2 YSYEKL. With 4 bases clipped from V and 5 bases from J, the junction kept 24 bases outside the gene matches. The chain's CDR3 is CASSLKGSPSGGALSLDEQYF. CDR3 DNA sequence: TGCGCCAGCAGCCTCAAAGGATCTCCTAGCGGGGGGGCCTTGAGTCTTGACGAGCAGTACTTC.

This chain joins TRBV2 and TRBJ1-3; unclear D gene. The CDR3 is 13 residues long. The V and J ends lost 6 bases and 1 base respectively, with 7 bases between them. CDR1 SNHLY and CDR2 FYNNEI come from the germline V gene. The CDR3 sequence is CASRPGSGNTIYF. The CDR3 bases are TGTGCCAGCAGACCAGGATCTGGAAACACCATATATTTT.

On this clone itself: The sample carries other DNA sequences with the same CDR3. This chain connects TRBV7-9 to TRBJ1-2; D is undetermined. Germline CDR1 reads SEHNR; CDR2 reads FQNEAQ (reference sequence). With 3 bases removed from V and 0 bases from J, the gap between germline ends came to 5 bases. The CDR3 runs 13 residues. This CDR3 is CASSFSTNYGYTF. CDR3 nucleotide sequence: TGTGCCAGCAGCTTCTCCACTAACTATGGCTACACCTTC.

This chain links TRBV7-9 with TRBJ2-1; no reliable D call. This CDR3 is 15 amino acids long. Germline CDR1 and CDR2: SEHNR and FQNEAQ (reference sequence). With 5 bases removed from V and 1 base from J, the gap between germline ends came to 12 bases. The CDR3, as DNA: TGTGCCAGCAGCCTTTGGGTCGGATCCTACAATGAGCAGTTCTTC. Translating gives CASSLWVGSYNEQFF.

Sample share makes this clone medium-sized. CDR3 DNA: TGTGCCAGCAGCTTAGTATCCCGGGGCGGTTCCGTCCCTGAAGCTTTCTTT. As protein: CASSLVSRGGSVPEAFF. The chain combines TRBV11-2 with TRBJ1-1; the D gene is possibly TRBD1 (5 bases). Between the trimmed V and J ends, which lost 1 base and 6 bases, there was a span of 21 bases. Germline V gives CDR1 SGHAT, CDR2 FQNNGV. This CDR3 contains 17 residues.

The chain carries TRBV12-5 and TRBJ2-5; 10 nucleotides line up with TRBD1. Trimming cost V 0 bases and J 3 bases; bases outside gene matches: 10. From germline, CDR1 is LGHNT and CDR2 FRNRAP. The CDR3 is 18 amino acids. Here the CDR3 reads CASGLVNSGTGAKETQYF. DNA for the CDR3: TGTGCTAGTGGTTTGGTAAATTCTGGGACAGGGGCTAAAGAGACCCAGTACTTC.